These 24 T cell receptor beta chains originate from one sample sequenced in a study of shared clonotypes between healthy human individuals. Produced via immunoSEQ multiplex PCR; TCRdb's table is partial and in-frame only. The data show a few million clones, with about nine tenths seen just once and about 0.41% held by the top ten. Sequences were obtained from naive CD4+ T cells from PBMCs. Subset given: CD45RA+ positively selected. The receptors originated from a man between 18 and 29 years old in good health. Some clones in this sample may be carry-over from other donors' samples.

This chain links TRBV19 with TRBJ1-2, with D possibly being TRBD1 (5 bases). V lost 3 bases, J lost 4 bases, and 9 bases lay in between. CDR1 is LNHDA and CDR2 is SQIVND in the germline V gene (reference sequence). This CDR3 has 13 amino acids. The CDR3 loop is CASSMGQAYGYTF. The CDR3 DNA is TGTGCCAGTAGTATGGGGCAGGCCTATGGCTACACCTTC.

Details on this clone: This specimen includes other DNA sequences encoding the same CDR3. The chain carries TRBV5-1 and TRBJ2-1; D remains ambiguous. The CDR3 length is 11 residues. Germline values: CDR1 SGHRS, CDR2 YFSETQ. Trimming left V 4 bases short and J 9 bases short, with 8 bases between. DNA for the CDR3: TGCGCCAGCAGCCTAGGAAGTGAGCAGTTCTTC. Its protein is CASSLGSEQFF.

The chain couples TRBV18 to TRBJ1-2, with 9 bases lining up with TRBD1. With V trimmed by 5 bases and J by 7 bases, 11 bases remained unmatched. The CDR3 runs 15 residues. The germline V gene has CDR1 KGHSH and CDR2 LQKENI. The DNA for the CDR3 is TGTGCCAGCTCAGGGGACAGGGAAGGTTTCGGTGGCTACACCTTC. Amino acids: CASSGDREGFGGYTF. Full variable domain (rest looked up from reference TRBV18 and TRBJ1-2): NAGVMQNPRHLVRRRGQEARLRCSPMKGHSHVYWYRQLPEEGLKFMVYLQKENIIDESGMPKERFSAEFPKEGPSILRIQQVVRGDSAAYFCASSGDREGFGGYTFGSGTRLTVV.

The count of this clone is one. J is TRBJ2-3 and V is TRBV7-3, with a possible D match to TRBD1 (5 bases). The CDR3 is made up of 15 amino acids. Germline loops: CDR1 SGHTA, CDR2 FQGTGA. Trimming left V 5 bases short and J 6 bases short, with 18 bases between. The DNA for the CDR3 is TGTGCCAGCAGCCCAGCTAGTCAGGGCAGGGATACGCAGTATTTT. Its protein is CASSPASQGRDTQYF.

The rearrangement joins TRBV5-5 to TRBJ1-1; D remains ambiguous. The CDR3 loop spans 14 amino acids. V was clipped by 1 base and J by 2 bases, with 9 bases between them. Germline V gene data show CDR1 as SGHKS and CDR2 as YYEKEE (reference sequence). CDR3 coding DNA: TGTGCCAGCAGCTTGACAGCCTTCAACACTGAAGCTTTCTTT. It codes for CASSLTAFNTEAFF.

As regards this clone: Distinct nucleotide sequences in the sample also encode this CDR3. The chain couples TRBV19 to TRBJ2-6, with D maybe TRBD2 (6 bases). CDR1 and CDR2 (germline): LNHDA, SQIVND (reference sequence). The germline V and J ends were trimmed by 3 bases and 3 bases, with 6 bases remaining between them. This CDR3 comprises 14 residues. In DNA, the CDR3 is TGTGCCAGTAGTATCGGGAGTGGGGCCAACGTCCTGACTTTC. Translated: CASSIGSGANVLTF.

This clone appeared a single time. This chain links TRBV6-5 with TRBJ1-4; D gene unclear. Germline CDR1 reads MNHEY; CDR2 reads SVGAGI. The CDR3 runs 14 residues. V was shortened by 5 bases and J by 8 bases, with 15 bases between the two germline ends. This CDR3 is CASSARGLGEKLFF. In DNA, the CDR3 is TGTGCCAGCAGTGCCCGCGGGTTAGGGGAAAAACTGTTTTTT.

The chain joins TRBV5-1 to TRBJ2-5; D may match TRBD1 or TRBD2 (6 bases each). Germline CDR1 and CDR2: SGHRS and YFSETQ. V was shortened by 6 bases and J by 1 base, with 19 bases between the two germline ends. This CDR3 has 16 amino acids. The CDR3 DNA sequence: TGCGCCAGCATACAAGGGGCTGGGGGGCTCCAAGAGACCCAGTACTTC. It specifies CASIQGAGGLQETQYF.

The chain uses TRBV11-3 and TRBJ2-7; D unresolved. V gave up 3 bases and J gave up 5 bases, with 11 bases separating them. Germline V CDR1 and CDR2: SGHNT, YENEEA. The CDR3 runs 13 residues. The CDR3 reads CASSFRPGDEQYF. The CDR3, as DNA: TGTGCCAGCAGCTTTCGGCCAGGAGACGAGCAGTACTTC.

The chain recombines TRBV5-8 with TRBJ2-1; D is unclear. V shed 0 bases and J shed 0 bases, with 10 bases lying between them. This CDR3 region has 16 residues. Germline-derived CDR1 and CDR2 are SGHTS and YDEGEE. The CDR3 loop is CASSLVLGISYNEQFF. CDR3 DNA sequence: TGTGCCAGCAGCTTGGTATTAGGCATCTCCTACAATGAGCAGTTCTTC.

CDR3 bases: TGCGCCAGCAGCCAAGACCGAAATAGCCACAATGAGCAGTTCTTC. It translates to CASSQDRNSHNEQFF. The genes are TRBV4-3 and TRBJ2-1; D not resolved. The CDR3 loop spans 15 amino acids. Trimming took 0 bases from V and 5 from J, leaving 11 bases between them. Germline V gene sequence: CDR1 LGHNA, CDR2 YSLEER.

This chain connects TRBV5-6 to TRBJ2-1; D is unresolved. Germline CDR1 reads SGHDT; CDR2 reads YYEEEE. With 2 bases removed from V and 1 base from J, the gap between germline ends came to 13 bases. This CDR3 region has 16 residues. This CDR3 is CASSFVLRRSYNEQFF. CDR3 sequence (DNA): TGTGCCAGCAGCTTTGTTCTCCGTCGGTCCTACAATGAGCAGTTCTTC.

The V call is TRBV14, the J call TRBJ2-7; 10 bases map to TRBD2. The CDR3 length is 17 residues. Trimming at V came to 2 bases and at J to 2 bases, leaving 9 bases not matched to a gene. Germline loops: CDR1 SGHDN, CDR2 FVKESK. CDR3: CASSQLPPTSGPYEQYF. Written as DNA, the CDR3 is TGTGCCAGCAGCCAACTACCCCCGACTAGCGGGCCCTACGAGCAGTACTTC. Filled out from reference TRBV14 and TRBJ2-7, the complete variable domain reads EAGVTQFPSHSVIEKGQTVTLRCDPISGHDNLYWYRRVMGKEIKFLLHFVKESKQDESGMPNNRFLAERTGGTYSTLKVQPAELEDSGVYFCASSQLPPTSGPYEQYFGPGTRLTVT.

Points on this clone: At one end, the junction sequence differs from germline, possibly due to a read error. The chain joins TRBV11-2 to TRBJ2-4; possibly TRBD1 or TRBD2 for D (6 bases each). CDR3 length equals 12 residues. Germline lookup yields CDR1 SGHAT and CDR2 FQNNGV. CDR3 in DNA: TGTGCCAGCAGCTTAGGACCAGGAGGGGGTAGTTTC. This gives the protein CASSLGPGGGSF. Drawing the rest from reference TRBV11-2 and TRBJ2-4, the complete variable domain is EAGVAQSPRYKIIEKRQSVAFWCNPISGHATLYWYQQILGQGPKLLIQFQNNGVVDDSQLPKDRFSAERLKGVDSTLKIQPAKLEDSAVYLCASSLGPGGGSFGAGTRLSVL.

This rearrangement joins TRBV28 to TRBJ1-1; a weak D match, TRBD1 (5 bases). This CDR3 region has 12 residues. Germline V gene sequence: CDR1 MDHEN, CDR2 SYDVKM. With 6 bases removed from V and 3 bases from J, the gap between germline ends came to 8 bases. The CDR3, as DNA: TGTGCCAGCAGGCCGACAGACACTGAAGCTTTCTTT. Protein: CASRPTDTEAFF. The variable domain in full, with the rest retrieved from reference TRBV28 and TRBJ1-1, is DVKVTQSSRYLVKRTGEKVFLECVQDMDHENMFWYRQDPGLGLRLIYFSYDVKMKEKGDIPEGYSVSREKKERFSLILESASTNQTSMYLCASRPTDTEAFFGQGTRLTVV.

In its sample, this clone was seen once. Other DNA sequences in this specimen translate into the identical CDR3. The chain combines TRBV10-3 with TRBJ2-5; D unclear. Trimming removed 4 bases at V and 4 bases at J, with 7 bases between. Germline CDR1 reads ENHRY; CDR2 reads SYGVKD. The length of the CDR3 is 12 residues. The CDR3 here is CAISVGRETQYF. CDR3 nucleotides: TGTGCCATCAGTGTTGGTCGAGAGACCCAGTACTTC.

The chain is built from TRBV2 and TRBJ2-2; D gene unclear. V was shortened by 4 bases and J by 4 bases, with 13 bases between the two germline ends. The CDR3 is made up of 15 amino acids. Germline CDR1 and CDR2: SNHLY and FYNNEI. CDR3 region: CASSVDVASTGELFF. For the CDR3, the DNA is TGTGCCAGCAGTGTCGACGTCGCCAGCACCGGGGAGCTGTTTTTT.

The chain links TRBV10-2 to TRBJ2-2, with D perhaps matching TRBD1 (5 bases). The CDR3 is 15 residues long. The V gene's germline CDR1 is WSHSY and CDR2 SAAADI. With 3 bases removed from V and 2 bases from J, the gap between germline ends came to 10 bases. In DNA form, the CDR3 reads TGCGCCAGCAGTGATCAGGGCAGTAACACCGGGGAGCTGTTTTTT. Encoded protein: CASSDQGSNTGELFF.

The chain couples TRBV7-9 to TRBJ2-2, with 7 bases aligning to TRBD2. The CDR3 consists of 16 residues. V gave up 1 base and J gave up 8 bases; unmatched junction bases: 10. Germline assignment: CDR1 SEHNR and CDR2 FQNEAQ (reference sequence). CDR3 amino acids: CASSLGASGNPGELFF. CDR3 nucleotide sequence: TGTGCCAGCAGCTTAGGTGCTAGCGGCAACCCAGGGGAGCTGTTTTTT.

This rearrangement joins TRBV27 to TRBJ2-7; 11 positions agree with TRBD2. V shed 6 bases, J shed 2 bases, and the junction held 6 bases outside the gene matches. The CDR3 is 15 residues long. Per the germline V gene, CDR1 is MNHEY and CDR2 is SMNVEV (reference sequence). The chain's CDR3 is CASRLTSGDTYEQYF. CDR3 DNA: TGTGCCAGCAGGCTGACTAGCGGGGACACCTACGAGCAGTACTTC.

CDR3 in amino acids: CATSGAVYYEQYF. As DNA, the CDR3 is TGTGCCACGTCCGGGGCGGTATACTACGAGCAGTACTTC. V gene TRBV6-6 combines with J gene TRBJ2-7; either TRBD1 or TRBD2 may supply D (5 bases each). This CDR3 contains 13 residues. V was clipped by 10 bases and J by 3 bases, with 16 bases between them. Germline loops: CDR1 MNHNY, CDR2 SVGAGI (reference sequence).

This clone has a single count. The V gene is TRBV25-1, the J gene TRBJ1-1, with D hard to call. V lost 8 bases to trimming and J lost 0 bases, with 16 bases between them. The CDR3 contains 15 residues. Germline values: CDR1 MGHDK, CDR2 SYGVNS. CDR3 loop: CASFAVGSLNTEAFF. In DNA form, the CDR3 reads TGTGCCAGCTTTGCGGTGGGCAGTTTGAACACTGAAGCTTTCTTT.

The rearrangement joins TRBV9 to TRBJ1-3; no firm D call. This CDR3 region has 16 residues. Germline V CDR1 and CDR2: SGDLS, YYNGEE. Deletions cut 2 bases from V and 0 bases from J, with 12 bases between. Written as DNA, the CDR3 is TGTGCCAGCAGCGTTAGCCCCCAGGCCTCTGGAAACACCATATATTTT. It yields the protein CASSVSPQASGNTIYF.

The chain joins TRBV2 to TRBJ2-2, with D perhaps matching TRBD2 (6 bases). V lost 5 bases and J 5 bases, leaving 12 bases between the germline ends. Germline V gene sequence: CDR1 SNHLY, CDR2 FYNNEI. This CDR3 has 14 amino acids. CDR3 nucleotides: TGTGCCAGCAGTACCGGGAGAAGAACCGGGGAGCTGTTTTTT. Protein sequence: CASSTGRRTGELFF.